The 31 T cell receptor beta chains below all came from one sample that was sequenced in a study of OX40 agonist ivuxolimab in advanced cancers. Profiling relied on immunoSEQ multiplex PCR, and the TCRdb table lists in-frame clones only, not all of them. The sample holds 55,000 to 65,000 clones, about nine tenths seen once. Sample: CD4+ or CD8+ T cells sorted from blood, taken in a trial of the OX40 agonist ivuxolimab. The receptors were sampled from an adult with an advanced solid tumor such as melanoma, head and neck, liver or kidney cancer.

V usage is TRBV7-6 and J usage is TRBJ1-3, with unresolved D. Germline V gene lookup returns CDR1 SGHVS and CDR2 FNYEAQ. The CDR3 has 17 amino acids. The V end lost 1 base, the J end lost 0 bases, and 13 bases lay between the germline ends. This CDR3 is CASSLGRIHSSGNTIYF. As DNA, the CDR3 is TGTGCCAGCAGCTTAGGCAGGATCCATTCCTCTGGAAACACCATATATTTT.

The chain recombines TRBV5-1 with TRBJ2-5, with D possibly matching TRBD1 (6 bases). The germline V gene has CDR1 SGHRS and CDR2 YFSETQ. Trimming stripped 7 bases from V and 0 bases from J, with 13 bases between. The CDR3 spans 14 residues. The CDR3 loop is CASAPRTDQETQYF. The CDR3 region has the DNA TGCGCCAGCGCACCCCGGACAGACCAAGAGACCCAGTACTTC.

The V call is TRBV30, the J call TRBJ2-2; TRBD1 aligns across 7 bases. J gave up 3 bases and V 1 base, and 8 bases lay outside the gene matches. This CDR3 contains 16 residues. Per the germline V gene, CDR1 is GTSNPN and CDR2 is SVGIG (reference sequence). The CDR3 is CAWSAPGTAYTGELFF. CDR3 nucleotide sequence: TGTGCCTGGAGTGCCCCCGGGACAGCGTACACCGGGGAGCTGTTTTTT.

This chain joins TRBV19 and TRBJ1-5, with D perhaps matching TRBD1 (5 bases). The CDR3 is 16 residues long. CDR1 and CDR2 from the germline V gene are LNHDA and SQIVND (reference sequence). V was pared by 3 bases and J by 2 bases, with 14 bases between. The CDR3 nucleotides are TGTGCCAGTAGTATTCGGGGGATGGGAGGCAATCAGCCCCAGCATTTT. Protein: CASSIRGMGGNQPQHF.

V and J are TRBV9 and TRBJ2-7; 9 bases map to TRBD1. In germline, CDR1 is SGDLS, CDR2 YYNGEE. The CDR3 loop spans 13 amino acids. Unmatched junction bases numbered 5, after V lost 3 bases and J lost 7 bases. This CDR3 is CASSGGTGSEQYF. CDR3 in DNA: TGTGCCAGCAGCGGCGGGACAGGGAGTGAGCAGTACTTC.

The chain links TRBV6-1 to TRBJ2-1; a possible D gene is TRBD1 (6 bases). Trimming cost V 1 base and J 7 bases, with 11 bases left between them. Per the germline V gene, CDR1 is MNHNS and CDR2 is SASEGT. This CDR3 is built from 14 residues. CDR3 bases: TGTGCCAGCAGTGAAGGGACAGAAAAGAATGAGCAGTTCTTC. It codes for CASSEGTEKNEQFF.

This sequence joins TRBV4-3 and TRBJ2-5, with a possible D match to TRBD2 (6 bases). Trimming cost V 4 bases and J 7 bases, with 16 bases left between them. This CDR3 region has 14 residues. Germline V gene sequence: CDR1 LGHNA, CDR2 YSLEER. CDR3: CASSPGLGLGTQYF. For the CDR3, the DNA is TGCGCCAGCAGCCCGGGACTGGGTTTAGGGACCCAGTACTTC.

The CDR3 spells CASSSGTSYAYEQYF. The CDR3 DNA sequence: TGTGCCAGCAGCTCCGGGACTAGCTACGCCTACGAGCAGTACTTC. The V call is TRBV5-4, the J call TRBJ2-7; 9 nucleotides line up with TRBD2. There are 15 residues in the CDR3. V lost 3 bases, J lost 2 bases, and 6 bases stayed unmatched. Germline V CDR1 and CDR2: SGHNT, YYREEE (reference sequence).

This clone occurred once. This chain connects TRBV12-5 to TRBJ2-3, with D maybe TRBD2 (5 bases). V was trimmed by 2 bases and J by 7 bases, leaving 16 bases between them. Per the germline V gene, CDR1 is LGHNT and CDR2 is FRNRAP. CDR3 size: 15 residues. The CDR3 nucleotides are TGTGCTAGTGGTTTGTTCACCGGGAAGAGGAATACGCAGTATTTT. This encodes CASGLFTGKRNTQYF.

This sequence joins TRBV11-2 and TRBJ1-2; tentative D call: TRBD1 (5 bases). CDR1 is SGHAT, CDR2 FQNNGV, per germline. V was pared by 0 bases and J by 8 bases, with 16 bases between. The CDR3 sequence is 15 residues long. CDR3 region: CASSLEPGIGRGYTF. CDR3 nucleotides: TGTGCCAGCAGCTTAGAACCAGGGATCGGTCGAGGCTACACCTTC.

The chain uses TRBV18 and TRBJ2-7; no firm D call. The CDR3 has 14 residues. Deletions cut 3 bases from V and 7 bases from J, with 16 bases between. Germline CDR1 reads KGHSH; CDR2 reads LQKENI. Here the CDR3 DNA reads TGTGCCAGCTCACCTCGCCGGGCCGACTCAGAGCAGTACTTC. Its translation: CASSPRRADSEQYF. Looking up the rest from reference TRBV18 and TRBJ2-7 gives the full variable domain: NAGVMQNPRHLVRRRGQEARLRCSPMKGHSHVYWYRQLPEEGLKFMVYLQKENIIDESGMPKERFSAEFPKEGPSILRIQQVVRGDSAAYFCASSPRRADSEQYFGPGTRLTVT.

The rearrangement joins TRBV2 to TRBJ1-2; D gene ambiguous. The CDR3 runs 13 residues. V dropped 6 bases and J dropped 8 bases, with 16 bases sitting between them. CDR1 is SNHLY, CDR2 FYNNEI, per germline. The CDR3, as DNA: TGTGCCAGCAGCTCCGGAACTATATCGGGCTACACCTTC. Translated, it gives CASSSGTISGYTF.

The CDR3 nucleotides read TGCAGTGCGACGGACAGATACGAGCAGTACTTC. Amino acid sequence: CSATDRYEQYF. The chain is built from TRBV20-1 and TRBJ2-7, with a tentative D call TRBD1 (6 bases). Germline CDR1 reads DFQATT; CDR2 reads SNEGSKA (reference sequence). CDR3 size: 11 residues. The ends were cut back, 6 bases at V and 4 bases at J, with 10 bases in the middle.

The gene calls are TRBV2 and TRBJ2-7; 7 nucleotides match TRBD1. The CDR3 length is 14 residues. Germline assignment: CDR1 SNHLY and CDR2 FYNNEI. After removal of 6 bases from V and 0 bases from J, the junction contained 5 bases not matched to a gene. CDR3 loop: CASSQDRTSYEQYF. The CDR3 DNA is TGTGCCAGCAGCCAGGACAGGACCTCCTACGAGCAGTACTTC.

V usage is TRBV29-1 and J usage is TRBJ1-3; D is unclear. The CDR3 extends over 13 amino acids. Per the germline V gene, CDR1 is SQVTM and CDR2 is ANQGSEA. Trimming stripped 7 bases from V and 1 base from J, with 11 bases between. This CDR3 is CSAGRGSGNTIYF. The CDR3 coding sequence is TGCAGCGCCGGTAGAGGTTCTGGAAACACCATATATTTT.

The gene calls are TRBV19 and TRBJ2-7; 12 bases align to TRBD2. Germline assignment: CDR1 LNHDA and CDR2 SQIVND (reference sequence). With 4 bases clipped from V and 2 bases from J, the junction kept 9 bases outside the gene matches. The CDR3 runs to 17 residues. Here the CDR3 reads CASSKGLAGTTTYEQYF. CDR3 DNA: TGTGCCAGTAGTAAAGGACTAGCGGGGACAACGACCTACGAGCAGTACTTC.

The chain links TRBV6-5 to TRBJ2-7, with TRBD2 as a possible D gene (5 bases). The V and J ends lost 3 bases and 0 bases respectively, with 12 bases between them. The CDR3 covers 15 residues. Germline loops: CDR1 MNHEY, CDR2 SVGAGI. CDR3 region: CASSYSGGSSYEQYF. CDR3 sequence (DNA): TGTGCCAGCAGTTATTCTGGAGGAAGCTCCTACGAGCAGTACTTC.

The J gene is TRBJ1-3, the V gene TRBV5-4; tentatively, D is TRBD1 (6 bases). Between the trimmed V and J ends, which lost 0 bases and 8 bases, there was a span of 12 bases. The CDR3 spans 14 residues. The germline CDR1 and CDR2 sequences are SGHNT and YYREEE (reference sequence). CDR3 bases: TGTGCCAGCAGCTTGGGGTCGGGGGCTCACACCATATATTTT. As protein: CASSLGSGAHTIYF.

The rearrangement joins TRBV5-1 to TRBJ2-3, with TRBD1 as a possible D gene (5 bases). V gave up 3 bases and J gave up 2 bases, with 10 bases separating them. Germline assignment: CDR1 SGHRS and CDR2 YFSETQ. This CDR3 spans 14 amino acids. CDR3 residues: CASSSRVFTDTQYF. In DNA, the CDR3 is TGCGCCAGCAGCTCCAGGGTTTTCACAGATACGCAGTATTTT.

This clone was seen a single time. The genes are TRBV6-5 and TRBJ1-2, with 10 positions matching TRBD1. The CDR3 sequence is 14 residues long. Losses at the gene ends were 2 bases for V and 4 bases for J; bases not matched to a gene: 1. Germline CDR1 and CDR2: MNHEY and SVGAGI. The CDR3 DNA follows: TGTGCCAGCAGTTACCGGGACAGGGGCTATGGCTACACCTTC. This codes for CASSYRDRGYGYTF.

This chain joins TRBV30 and TRBJ1-5; D is perhaps TRBD1 (5 bases). The CDR3 is 12 residues long. The germline gives CDR1 GTSNPN, CDR2 SVGIG (reference sequence). With 5 bases removed from V and 5 bases from J, the gap between germline ends came to 10 bases. The CDR3 bases are TGTGCCTGGCAGGGCCCTCATCAGCCCCAGCATTTT. As protein: CAWQGPHQPQHF.

The gene calls are TRBV6-1 and TRBJ1-5; 9 nucleotides agree with TRBD1. The CDR3 totals 16 residues. Germline V gives CDR1 MNHNS, CDR2 SASEGT. J gave up 3 bases and V 4 bases, and 7 bases lay outside the gene matches. CDR3 region: CASSAGQGTSNQPQHF. In DNA, the CDR3 is TGTGCCAGCAGTGCCGGACAGGGGACATCCAATCAGCCCCAGCATTTT.

The CDR3 DNA is TGTGCCAGCAGTTCCCCGGGACTAGCGTCCTGGGGGAATGAGCAGTTCTTC. Its translation: CASSSPGLASWGNEQFF. The chain employs TRBV28 and TRBJ2-1; 10 bases map to TRBD2. The CDR3 loop spans 17 amino acids. Germline V CDR1 and CDR2: MDHEN, SYDVKM. V was pared by 4 bases and J by 7 bases, with 13 bases of the junction left unmatched.

The V and J genes are TRBV19 and TRBJ1-5; tentatively, D is TRBD1 (5 bases). V shed 3 bases and J shed 1 base, with 13 bases lying between them. Germline V gene data show CDR1 as LNHDA and CDR2 as SQIVND (reference sequence). This CDR3 has 16 amino acids. Written as DNA, the CDR3 is TGTGCCAGTAGTATGTTGGGACCGATGAGCAATCAGCCCCAGCATTTT. Its translation is CASSMLGPMSNQPQHF. Together with reference TRBV19 and TRBJ1-5, the CDR3 gives the full variable domain: DGGITQSPKYLFRKEGQNVTLSCEQNLNHDAMYWYRQDPGQGLRLIYYSQIVNDFQKGDIAEGYSVSREKKESFPLTVTSAQKNPTAFYLCASSMLGPMSNQPQHFGDGTRLSIL.

This clone was counted a few times. The chain has TRBV5-1 and TRBJ2-1; the D is unclear. V was cut by 4 bases and J by 3 bases, with 11 bases left in between. This CDR3 is 14 amino acids long. Per germline, CDR1 SGHRS and CDR2 YFSETQ. As DNA, the CDR3 is TGCGCCAGCAGCCCCGTAGGCGACTACAATGAGCAGTTCTTC. Protein product: CASSPVGDYNEQFF.

This clone has just one count. The V call is TRBV10-3, the J call TRBJ2-3; TRBD2 is a possible D gene (6 bases). The germline V and J ends were trimmed by 2 bases and 5 bases, with 11 bases remaining between them. The CDR3 spans 14 residues. CDR1 ENHRY and CDR2 SYGVKD come from the germline V gene. The chain's CDR3 is CAISEREIGDTQYF. CDR3 DNA sequence: TGTGCCATCAGTGAGCGGGAGATCGGAGATACGCAGTATTTT.

This sequence joins TRBV12-5 and TRBJ1-1; 7 bases line up with TRBD1. This CDR3 is 14 amino acids long. Looked up from germline, CDR1 is LGHNT and CDR2 is FRNRAP. V shed 6 bases, J shed 2 bases, and the junction held 6 bases outside the gene matches. CDR3 bases: TGTGCTAGTGGATCCCAGGGGGTCAACACTGAAGCTTTCTTT. As protein: CASGSQGVNTEAFF.

V usage is TRBV19 and J usage is TRBJ2-1; weak D call: TRBD1 (6 bases). This CDR3 is 16 amino acids long. With 6 bases removed from V and 1 base from J, the gap between germline ends came to 16 bases. Germline-derived CDR1 and CDR2 are LNHDA and SQIVND (reference sequence). CDR3 DNA sequence: TGTGCCAGTAGCCGACCGACAGGTTGGTCCTACAATGAGCAGTTCTTC. It codes for CASSRPTGWSYNEQFF.

This rearrangement joins TRBV9 to TRBJ2-1, with 10 nucleotides matching TRBD1. The germline V gene has CDR1 SGDLS and CDR2 YYNGEE. The CDR3 totals 17 residues. With 3 bases clipped from V and 9 bases from J, the junction kept 15 bases outside the gene matches. CDR3: CASSAMDSRQGAGEQFF. CDR3 DNA: TGTGCCAGCAGCGCCATGGATTCTCGACAGGGGGCTGGTGAGCAGTTCTTC.

This clone was seen just once. The J gene is TRBJ2-1, the V gene TRBV5-1, with D possibly matching TRBD2 (5 bases). Trimming pared 4 bases from V and 7 bases from J, leaving 9 bases between. CDR1 and CDR2 from the germline V gene are SGHRS and YFSETQ. The CDR3 spans 12 residues. The CDR3 DNA is TGCGCCAGCAGCGTAACGGGAAATGAGCAGTTCTTC. It specifies CASSVTGNEQFF.

The chain uses TRBV4-1 and TRBJ2-3, with 7 bases aligning to TRBD2. V shed 3 bases, J shed 0 bases, and the junction held 6 bases outside the gene matches. Germline loops: CDR1 MGHRA, CDR2 YSYEKL. The CDR3 loop spans 16 amino acids. CDR3 nucleotides: TGCGCCAGCAGCCAGGCTAGCGGTGCTAGCACAGATACGCAGTATTTT. It encodes CASSQASGASTDTQYF.